Each of the 19 T cell receptor beta chains below was sequenced from the same sample in a study of T cells in Graves' hyperthyroidism and ophthalmopathy. RNA transcripts yielded amplified TCR beta CDR3 regions. HTBI primers were employed in a first-round RT-PCR of the TCR CDR3. Via MiXCR, TCRdb re-called the multiplex PCR reads, giving one row per CDR3 protein. The sample lists 300,000 to 450,000 distinct CDR3 sequences, about 18% occurring once. The sequenced sample consisted of blood. The receptors originated from a woman younger than 45 with Graves' hyperthyroidism that later progressed to Graves' ophthalmopathy.

The chain couples TRBV5-5 to TRBJ2-7, with D unclear. The V end lost 2 bases, the J end lost 0 bases, and 6 bases lay between the germline ends. The CDR3 is 13 residues long. Germline CDR1 SGHKS, CDR2 YYEKEE (reference sequence). Here the CDR3 reads CASSFATSYEQYF. The CDR3 DNA follows: TGTGCCAGCAGCTTTGCCACCTCCTACGAGCAGTACTTC.

The table lists this clonotype with a few counts. V gene TRBV20-1 combines with J gene TRBJ2-1; 13 nucleotides agree with TRBD2. V lost 3 bases to trimming and J lost 1 base; unmatched junction nucleotides: 3. The CDR3 is 16 amino acids. The germline V gene encodes CDR1 DFQATT and CDR2 SNEGSKA (reference sequence). This CDR3 reads CSARGLAGSSYNEQFF. CDR3 coding DNA: TGCAGTGCTAGGGGACTAGCGGGATCGTCCTACAATGAGCAGTTCTTC.

This clonotype has only a few counts. This chain connects TRBV19 to TRBJ2-3; TRBD1 might be the D (5 bases). Germline V CDR1 and CDR2: LNHDA, SQIVND (reference sequence). Trimming removed 3 bases at V and 3 bases at J, with 19 bases between. This CDR3 region has 17 residues. The CDR3 region has the DNA TGTGCCAGTAGTATTAATGCGCAGGGTATTCGGACAGATACGCAGTATTTT. This gives the protein CASSINAQGIRTDTQYF.

This chain uses TRBV2 with TRBJ2-2, with 15 bases identical to TRBD2. Looked up from germline, CDR1 is SNHLY and CDR2 is FYNNEI. Germline trimming cut 5 bases from V and 3 bases from J; bases unmatched to any gene: 16. CDR3 length equals 21 residues. The CDR3 nucleotides are TGTGCCAGCAGTCCGAAATATGGACTAGCGGGGGGGCCGGGGTACACCGGGGAGCTGTTTTTT. It specifies CASSPKYGLAGGPGYTGELFF.

The chain carries TRBV20-1 and TRBJ2-7, with 13 nucleotides matching TRBD2. Germline assignment: CDR1 DFQATT and CDR2 SNEGSKA (reference sequence). With 3 bases clipped from V and 4 bases from J, the junction kept 12 bases outside the gene matches. This CDR3 is 17 amino acids long. CDR3 nucleotides: TGCAGTGCTAGCCACCCTGGGACTAGCGGGATCCGATACGAGCAGTACTTC. Encoded protein: CSASHPGTSGIRYEQYF.

Details on this clonotype: A read error may be the cause here, since a much bigger clone is one base away. The conserved phenylalanine or tryptophan is not found at the CDR3 terminus, so this likely reflects a read error. This chain joins TRBV25-1 and TRBJ2-5; a weak D match, TRBD1 (6 bases). The V gene's germline CDR1 is MGHDK and CDR2 SYGVNS. V gave up 5 bases and J gave up 1 base, with 14 bases separating them. The CDR3 sequence is 15 residues long. The CDR3 here is CASSRETGFQETQYC. CDR3 DNA: TGTGCCAGCAGTCGTGAGACAGGATTCCAAGAGACCCAGTACTGC.

This clonotype was counted many times. The V and J genes are TRBV2 and TRBJ1-6; no definite D call. The CDR3 is 16 amino acids. CDR1 and CDR2 (germline): SNHLY, FYNNEI. V was clipped by 2 bases and J by 9 bases, with 17 bases between them. The CDR3 DNA reads TGTGCCAGCAGTGAATATGGCAGCTTAGTGGGTTCACCCCTCCACTTT. This translates into CASSEYGSLVGSPLHF.

Many counts were recorded for this clonotype. The V call is TRBV28, the J call TRBJ2-3; 8 nucleotides line up with TRBD1. Germline V gives CDR1 MDHEN, CDR2 SYDVKM. Trimming at V came to 6 bases and at J to 2 bases, leaving 4 bases not matched to a gene. The length of the CDR3 is 14 residues. The CDR3, as DNA: TGTGCCAGCAGCCGACAGGGGAACACAGATACGCAGTATTTT. Amino acids: CASSRQGNTDTQYF.

This clonotype was recorded at least ten times. The genes are TRBV3-1 and TRBJ1-5, with D perhaps TRBD1 (5 bases). The CDR3 sequence is 13 residues long. Trimming left V 2 bases short and J 6 bases short, with 8 bases between. In germline, CDR1 is LGHDT, CDR2 YNNKEL (reference sequence). CDR3 sequence (DNA): TGTGCCAGCAGCCAAAGCGGGGGTCAGCCCCAGCATTTT. Amino acids: CASSQSGGQPQHF.

This clonotype was seen repeatedly, ten times or more. The CDR3: CSARDPAASGSYEQYF. The CDR3 nucleotides are TGCAGTGCTAGAGACCCCGCCGCTAGCGGCTCCTACGAGCAGTACTTC. The genes are TRBV20-1 and TRBJ2-7, with 7 bases fitting TRBD2. Germline trimming cut 0 bases from V and 0 bases from J; bases unmatched to any gene: 8. This CDR3 has 16 residues. Germline CDR1 and CDR2: DFQATT and SNEGSKA (reference sequence).

The rearrangement links TRBV4-1 to TRBJ1-2, with no clear D. The V gene lost 2 bases and the J gene lost 4 bases, with 11 bases spanning the gap. The CDR3 sequence is 14 residues long. Germline-derived CDR1 and CDR2 are MGHRA and YSYEKL. As DNA, the CDR3 is TGCGCCAGCAGCCAACCGGCCACCGGCTATGGCTACACCTTC. Translation gives CASSQPATGYGYTF.

This clonotype appeared a few times. An end of the junction does not agree with germline; a read error may underlie this. The genes are TRBV19 and TRBJ2-1, with D unresolved. Germline assignment: CDR1 LNHDA and CDR2 SQIVND (reference sequence). The length of the CDR3 is 12 residues. CDR3 sequence (DNA): TGTACCAGTAGTGGAGTTTTGGATGAGCAGTTCTTC. Residues: CTSSGVLDEQFF. Full variable domain (outside the CDR3, taken from reference TRBV19 and TRBJ2-1): DGGITQSPKYLFRKEGQNVTLSCEQNLNHDAMYWYRQDPGQGLRLIYYSQIVNDFQKGDIAEGYSVSREKKESFPLTVTSAQKNPTAFYLCTSSGVLDEQFFGPGTRLTVL.

This clonotype was counted a few times. The chain is built from TRBV28 and TRBJ1-5; D may be TRBD1 (5 bases). CDR1 is MDHEN, CDR2 SYDVKM, per germline. V lost 5 bases and J 0 bases, leaving 14 bases between the germline ends. The CDR3 has 16 amino acids. CDR3 sequence: CASSPETVYSNQPQHF. The DNA for the CDR3 is TGTGCCAGCAGTCCAGAGACAGTCTATAGCAATCAGCCCCAGCATTTT. Complete variable domain (other parts from reference TRBV28 and TRBJ1-5): DVKVTQSSRYLVKRTGEKVFLECVQDMDHENMFWYRQDPGLGLRLIYFSYDVKMKEKGDIPEGYSVSREKKERFSLILESASTNQTSMYLCASSPETVYSNQPQHFGDGTRLSIL.

To note about this clonotype: A junction end diverges from the germline sequence, so it may reflect a read error. V gene TRBV30 combines with J gene TRBJ2-1; 7 nucleotides align to TRBD2. The CDR3 is 14 residues long. Looked up from germline, CDR1 is GTSNPN and CDR2 is SVGIG (reference sequence). CDR3 sequence reads: CAWSAGVIYNEQSF. The CDR3 coding sequence is TGTGCCTGGAGCGCGGGAGTCATCTACAATGAGCAGTCCTTC.

V is TRBV15 and J is TRBJ2-2; D perhaps matches TRBD2 (6 bases). Trimming took off 3 bases at V and 5 bases at J, with 16 bases between the two ends. The CDR3 length is 16 residues. Germline V lookup: CDR1 LNHNV, CDR2 YYDKDF (reference sequence). The CDR3 DNA reads as TGTGCCACCAGCAGCGCCGGACATGCGGGGACCGGGGAGCTGTTTTTT. Encoded protein: CATSSAGHAGTGELFF.

There are many counts of this clonotype. The V and J genes are TRBV12-3 or TRBV12-4 and TRBJ2-1; 10 nucleotides align to TRBD2. Trimming at V came to 5 bases and at J to 9 bases, leaving 19 bases not matched to a gene. The CDR3 length is 18 residues. CDR3 region: CASSQREGPQGDHPEQFF. CDR3 in DNA: TGTGCCAGCAGTCAGCGGGAGGGCCCTCAGGGGGATCATCCTGAGCAGTTCTTC.

In DNA, the CDR3 is TGTGCCAGCAGCCAATTTGGGAGTGAGCAGTTCTTC. It encodes CASSQFGSEQFF. This chain connects TRBV3-1 to TRBJ2-1; weak D call: TRBD2 (5 bases). Germline-derived CDR1 and CDR2 are LGHDT and YNNKEL (reference sequence). Deletions cut 2 bases from V and 9 bases from J, with 8 bases between. The CDR3 covers 12 residues.

In its sample, this clonotype was seen many times. The chain uses TRBV28 and TRBJ2-2; D might be TRBD1 (5 bases). Germline V gene lookup returns CDR1 MDHEN and CDR2 SYDVKM. CDR3 size: 15 residues. V was shortened by 6 bases and J by 1 base, with 12 bases between the two germline ends. The CDR3 reads CASSSFQGNTGELFF. DNA of the CDR3: TGTGCCAGCAGCTCCTTCCAGGGGAACACCGGGGAGCTGTTTTTT.

This clonotype was detected once. The chain combines TRBV2 with TRBJ1-1; D remains ambiguous. Looked up from germline, CDR1 is SNHLY and CDR2 is FYNNEI. The V end lost 7 bases, the J end lost 1 base, and 10 bases lay between the germline ends. The CDR3 extends over 13 amino acids. CDR3 bases: TGTGCCAGCATCTTAACAGAGAACACTGAAGCTTTCTTT. Its translation: CASILTENTEAFF.